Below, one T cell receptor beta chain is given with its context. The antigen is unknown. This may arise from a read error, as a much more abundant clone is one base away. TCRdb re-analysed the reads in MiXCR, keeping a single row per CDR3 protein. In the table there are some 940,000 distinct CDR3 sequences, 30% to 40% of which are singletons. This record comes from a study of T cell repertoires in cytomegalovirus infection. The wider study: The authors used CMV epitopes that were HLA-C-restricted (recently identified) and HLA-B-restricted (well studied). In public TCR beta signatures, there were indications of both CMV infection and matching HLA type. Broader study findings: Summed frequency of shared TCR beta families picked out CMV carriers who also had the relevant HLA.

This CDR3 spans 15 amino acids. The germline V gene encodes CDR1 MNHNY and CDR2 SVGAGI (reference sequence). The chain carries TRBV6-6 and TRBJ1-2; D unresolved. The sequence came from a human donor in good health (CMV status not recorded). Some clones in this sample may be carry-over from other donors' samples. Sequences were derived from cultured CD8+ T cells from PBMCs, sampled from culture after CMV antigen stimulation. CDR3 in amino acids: CANSYSPTVENGYTF. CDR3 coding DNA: TGTGCCAACAGTTACTCCCCGACGGTGGAAAATGGCTACACCTTC.